This T cell receptor (beta chain) was identified during a study of cytomegalovirus exposure and HLA in healthy donors. Study-wide results and caveats: In a later analysis, a genetic analysis reported fewer productive-TCR N-insertions in an Asian-associated ancestry cluster than the cohort average. Rarity characterized most TCR sequences, yet some public TCRs appeared in many donors. At a 0.05 false discovery rate, a later analysis found some 18,000 TCR beta sequences to be associated with HLA alleles.

Healthy individuals who donated bone marrow served as the donors. PCR was performed using 60 Vbeta and 13 Jbeta primers. Method: immunoSEQ multiplex PCR; TCRdb's copy keeps in-frame clones and lacks some. The sample records 150,000 to 200,000 clones, more than 80% being singletons. CDR3 size: 14 residues. CDR1 SGDLS and CDR2 YYNGEE come from the germline V gene. With V trimmed by 0 bases and J by 6 bases, 5 bases remained unmatched. Concerning this clone: Its antigen is currently unknown.

The sequenced sample was PBMCs. This clonotype originated in a boy younger than 18 in good health and CMV-seronegative. This sequence joins TRBV9 and TRBJ1-1; 7 bases align to TRBD1. The chain's CDR3 is CASSVGGTVSEAFF. As DNA, the CDR3 is TGTGCCAGCAGCGTAGGGGGGACAGTGTCTGAAGCTTTCTTT.